This T cell receptor (delta chain) was captured in a study of Vδ1+ human thymocytes. The sample holds a few counts of this clone. No antigen is known for it. Trimming removed 0 bases from V and 8 bases from J; junction bases left unmatched: 16. Germline values: CDR1 TSWWSYY, CDR2 QGS. This CDR3 is 19 amino acids long. Study-level points and caveats: About 20% of thymic delta-chain sequences were Vdelta2, with few Vdelta3, unlike blood Vdelta1+ controls. In the thymus, TRG and TRD repertoires looked highly polyclonal with Gaussian CDR3 lengths.

The template was reverse-transcribed extracted RNA. CDR3 amplicons came from multiplex PCR with pooled V-gene forward and constant-region reverse primers. TCRdb re-called clones from the multiplex PCR reads using CATT. Altogether about 25,000 delta-chain clones are present, about 7.4% being singletons, with the ten largest covering approximately 1%. The specimen sequenced was Vdelta1+ gamma-delta thymocytes from the thymus. Documented subset: FACS-sorted CD3+ TCRalphabeta- TCRVdelta1+ TCRVdelta2- thymocytes. This receptor was obtained from a girl under three years old who had congenital heart surgery. The chain carries TRDV1 and TRDJ1; 12 bases are a match to TRDD3. CDR3: CALGELPAFTGGYSRKLIF. In nucleotides, the CDR3 is TGTGCTCTTGGGGAACTCCCGGCTTTTACTGGGGGATACTCTCGGAAACTCATCTTT.